This is a list of T cell receptor beta chains from one sample in a study of T cell responses to AZD1222 COVID-19 vaccine. Sequenced by immunoSEQ multiplex PCR; TCRdb stores in-frame clones only, minus some. The sample lists 100,000 or so clones, approximately 86% occurring once. The sequencing here drew on peripheral blood, taken 28 days after the second AZD1222 dose. Receptors were obtained from an adult who received the AZD1222 COVID-19 vaccine. The CDR3 runs from the conserved cysteine through the conserved F or W. A D gene is named only where the DNA matches it firmly. Expanded clones get a size class; other rows say once, few or many, or leave the size out.

D,length,V,size,J,DNA,CDR3
TRBD1,16,TRBV28,many,TRBJ2-1,TGTGCCAGCAGTTTCCTCTCCGGGACAGGGTACAATGAGCAGTTCTTC,CASSFLSGTGYNEQFF
-,13,TRBV19,medium-sized,TRBJ2-7,TGTGCCAGTAGATCCCGGGGCGCCTACGAGCAGTACTTC,CASRSRGAYEQYF
TRBD1,15,TRBV23-1,few,TRBJ1-4,TGCGCCAGCAGTCTCCCCGGACAGGCTAATGAAAAACTGTTTTTT,CASSLPGQANEKLFF
-,13,TRBV28,-,TRBJ1-2,TGTGCCAGCAGTATAACAGGGCCTTATGGCTACACCTTC,CASSITGPYGYTF
-,13,TRBV12-3/TRBV12-4,-,TRBJ1-2,TGTGCCAGCCGGGACGTAGCTAACTATGGCTACACCTTC,CASRDVANYGYTF
-,13,TRBV4-1,-,TRBJ2-7,TGCGCCAGCAGCCAAGGTAGCTCCTACGAGCAGTACTTC,CASSQGSSYEQYF
TRBD2,14,TRBV6-4,-,TRBJ2-1,TGTGCCAGCAGTGTTAGCGGGGGGGCCAATGAGCAGTTCTTC,CASSVSGGANEQFF
-,13,TRBV20-1,-,TRBJ2-7,TGCAGTGCTAGTCCATACTCAGGGGCCGAGCAGTACTTC,CSASPYSGAEQYF
-,13,TRBV7-2,once,TRBJ1-1,TGTGCCAGCAGCCGAGATCTTAACACTGAAGCTTTCTTT,CASSRDLNTEAFF
-,14,TRBV7-6,-,TRBJ2-1,TGTGCCAGCAGCTTAGTTCGCGGGGACAATGAGCAGTTCTTC,CASSLVRGDNEQFF
-,13,TRBV2,once,TRBJ2-7,TGTGCCGGCAGGGGCGATCTGGGATACGAGCAGTACTTC,CAGRGDLGYEQYF
TRBD1,13,TRBV19,once,TRBJ2-7,TGTGCCAGTAGGTCGGGACAGGCCTACGAGCAGTACTTC,CASRSGQAYEQYF
TRBD2,14,TRBV5-4,-,TRBJ2-2,TGTGCCAGCAGGACTAGCGGGCCCACCGGGGAGCTGTTTTTT,CASRTSGPTGELFF
TRBD1,12,TRBV13,-,TRBJ2-7,TGTGCCAGCAGCCGCCGGGACAGGGCTACGTACTTC,CASSRRDRATYF
-,16,TRBV5-6,-,TRBJ2-3,TGTGCCAGCAGCCAAGCCGGACAGATTAATACAGATACGCAGTATTTT,CASSQAGQINTDTQYF
-,12,TRBV7-9,-,TRBJ1-2,TGTGCCAGCAGAAGCGGGGGAGATGGCTACACCTTC,CASRSGGDGYTF
TRBD2,15,TRBV5-4,-,TRBJ2-5,TGTGCCAGCAGCTTCTCCGGGACTAGCGGGGAGACCCAGTACTTC,CASSFSGTSGETQYF
-,17,TRBV7-2,once,TRBJ1-6,TGTGCCAGCAGCTTAGGAGGGGGAAGCTCCTATAATTCACCCCTCCACTTT,CASSLGGGSSYNSPLHF
-,11,TRBV5-1,-,TRBJ2-5,TGCGCCAGCTGGGGGGAGGAGACCCAGTACTTC,CASWGEETQYF
-,13,TRBV5-1,-,TRBJ2-7,TGCGCCAGCACCACACCGCAGGGCTACGAGCAGTACTTC,CASTTPQGYEQYF
-,15,TRBV2,many,TRBJ2-2,TGTGCCAGCTGGGGAGGCGGGACGAACACCGGGGAGCTGTTTTTT,CASWGGGTNTGELFF
-,12,TRBV12-3/TRBV12-4,-,TRBJ1-5,TGTGCCAGCAGTTTCAGGGATCAGCCCCAGCATTTT,CASSFRDQPQHF
-,13,TRBV7-7,few,TRBJ2-5,TGTGCTAGCAGCTTAGGACCCCAAGAGACCCAGTACTTC,CASSLGPQETQYF
-,14,TRBV10-1,-,TRBJ1-1,TGCGCCAGCAGACCCTCGGGACGGAACACTGAAGCTTTCTTT,CASRPSGRNTEAFF
TRBD1,13,TRBV3-1/TRBV3-2,-,TRBJ1-3,TGTGCCAGCAGCGGGACAGCTGGAAACACCATATATTTT,CASSGTAGNTIYF
-,13,TRBV12-3/TRBV12-4,few,TRBJ1-5,TGTGCCAGCAGTTTAGGGGGTGATCAGCCCCAGCATTTT,CASSLGGDQPQHF
-,12,TRBV29-1,-,TRBJ2-7,TGCAGCGTTGTCAGCAACGCCTACGAGCAGTACTTC,CSVVSNAYEQYF
-,15,TRBV6-5,-,TRBJ2-7,TGTGCCTCAATGGGGGATATGGACGGCCGGATGGAGCAGTACTTC,CASMGDMDGRMEQYF